The 28 T cell receptor beta chains presented below share a single source sample, sequenced in a study of cytomegalovirus exposure and HLA in healthy donors. Primers included in the PCR were 60 Vbeta and 13 Jbeta primers. Produced via immunoSEQ multiplex PCR; TCRdb's table is partial and in-frame only. The sample lists 140,000 to 150,000 clones, roughly three quarters occurring once. Sequencing used PBMCs. The receptors shown here come from a female donor in good health and CMV-seronegative.

The rearrangement links TRBV6-1 to TRBJ2-2, with 9 bases matching TRBD1. The V segment lost 3 bases and the J segment 0 bases; nucleotides outside the gene matches: 11. Germline assignment: CDR1 MNHNS and CDR2 SASEGT. The CDR3 spans 19 residues. CDR3 amino acids: CASSDIRDRATTNTGELFF. DNA for the CDR3: TGTGCCAGCAGTGATATCCGGGACAGGGCTACTACGAACACCGGGGAGCTGTTTTTT.

The chain combines TRBV2 with TRBJ2-2; 14 bases agree with TRBD2. This CDR3 has 21 amino acids. V trimming: 4 bases; J trimming: 4 bases; junction bases outside the gene matches: 17. In germline, CDR1 is SNHLY, CDR2 FYNNEI. The DNA for the CDR3 is TGTGCCAGCAGTGGAGGATGGAGGACTAGCGGGGGGCCCCGGGTCACCGGGGAGCTGTTTTTT. Amino acid sequence: CASSGGWRTSGGPRVTGELFF.

This chain uses TRBV27 with TRBJ2-1; no reliable D call. This CDR3 spans 19 amino acids. V was clipped by 6 bases and J by 5 bases, with 29 bases between them. Germline CDR1 and CDR2: MNHEY and SMNVEV (reference sequence). The CDR3 DNA sequence: TGTGCCAGCAGCCTCCACTTCTTGTTTAAGACATCATCCGACAATGAGCAGTTCTTC. Protein: CASSLHFLFKTSSDNEQFF.

This chain links TRBV6-1 with TRBJ2-2; no firm D call. Germline V gene lookup returns CDR1 MNHNS and CDR2 SASEGT. V was clipped by 6 bases and J by 1 base, with 12 bases between them. The CDR3 loop spans 15 amino acids. CDR3 residues: CASRTLAVNTGELFF. The CDR3 DNA follows: TGTGCCAGCAGGACTCTGGCAGTGAACACCGGGGAGCTGTTTTTT.

Turning to this clone: Other DNA sequences from this sample encode an identical CDR3 as well. The V call is TRBV28, the J call TRBJ1-4; tentatively, D is TRBD1 (5 bases). Trimming removed 5 bases from V and 4 bases from J, with 17 bases in between. CDR1 MDHEN and CDR2 SYDVKM come from the germline V gene. The CDR3 is 16 residues long. The CDR3 region is CASSLFGGGYNEKLFF. In nucleotides, the CDR3 is TGTGCCAGCAGTCTATTCGGGGGGGGATATAATGAAAAACTGTTTTTT.

V usage is TRBV5-1 and J usage is TRBJ2-3, with D perhaps TRBD2 (5 bases). V dropped 4 bases and J dropped 2 bases, with 8 bases sitting between them. Germline-derived CDR1 and CDR2 are SGHRS and YFSETQ. The CDR3 has 13 residues. In nucleotides, the CDR3 is TGCGCCAGCAGCAGGACTGTCACAGATACGCAGTATTTT. Protein product: CASSRTVTDTQYF. The variable domain in full, completed from reference TRBV5-1 and TRBJ2-3, reads KAGVTQTPRYLIKTRGQQVTLSCSPISGHRSVSWYQQTPGQGLQFLFEYFSETQRNKGNFPGRFSGRQFSNSRSEMNVSTLELGDSALYLCASSRTVTDTQYFGPGTRLTVL.

This clone was observed a handful of times. The chain employs TRBV4-1 and TRBJ2-3, with 8 nucleotides matching TRBD2. V was clipped by 1 base and J by 5 bases; unmatched bases: 5. CDR3 length equals 15 residues. Per the germline V gene, CDR1 is MGHRA and CDR2 is YSYEKL. The CDR3: CASSQVILAGDTQYF. The CDR3 nucleotides read TGCGCCAGCAGCCAAGTGATCCTAGCGGGAGATACGCAGTATTTT.

The chain is built from TRBV15 and TRBJ2-5; weak D call: TRBD1 (7 bases). The J call may be incorrect, as the DNA end agrees better with TRBJ2-7. The CDR3 is 15 residues long. The germline V gene has CDR1 LNHNV and CDR2 YYDKDF (reference sequence). CDR3 bases: TGTGCCACCAGCAGAGTGGGGGGACAGAGCTACGAGCAGTACTTC. This translates into CATSRVGGQSYEQYF.

This chain uses TRBV5-6 with TRBJ2-7; possible D gene TRBD2, 7 bases. This CDR3 is built from 14 residues. Trimming left V 4 bases short and J 2 bases short, with 13 bases between. Germline V gene sequence: CDR1 SGHDT, CDR2 YYEEEE. In DNA form, the CDR3 reads TGTGCCAGCAGCCGGGGGGCAGGACCCTACGAGCAGTACTTC. Protein: CASSRGAGPYEQYF.

The chain has TRBV19 and TRBJ1-1, with 7 bases aligning to TRBD1. The CDR3 is made up of 14 amino acids. Per germline, CDR1 LNHDA and CDR2 SQIVND (reference sequence). The trim removed 7 bases at V and 4 bases at J, leaving 9 bases unmatched. The CDR3 region is CASNPQGVGTEAFF. CDR3 DNA sequence: TGTGCCAGTAACCCCCAGGGGGTCGGCACTGAAGCTTTCTTT.

The chain employs TRBV6-5 and TRBJ1-1; D unclear. V lost 5 bases to trimming and J lost 3 bases, with 16 bases between them. This CDR3 is 15 amino acids long. Germline CDR1 reads MNHEY; CDR2 reads SVGAGI. The CDR3: CASSPTIYVDTEAFF. For the CDR3, the DNA is TGTGCCAGCAGTCCGACTATCTACGTGGACACTGAAGCTTTCTTT.

This rearrangement joins TRBV9 to TRBJ1-1, with TRBD1 matching over 10 bases. V trimming: 0 bases; J trimming: 5 bases; junction bases outside the gene matches: 7. The germline V gene encodes CDR1 SGDLS and CDR2 YYNGEE. There are 16 residues in the CDR3. CDR3 coding DNA: TGTGCCAGCAGCGTAGGTGGGGACAGGGGATCGACTGAAGCTTTCTTT. Protein sequence: CASSVGGDRGSTEAFF.

CDR3 sequence reads: CASSPDSFNYGYTF. The CDR3 DNA is TGTGCCAGCAGCCCGGACTCTTTTAACTATGGCTACACCTTC. This chain links TRBV5-5 with TRBJ1-2; D gene uncertain. The CDR3 has 14 residues. Germline loops: CDR1 SGHKS, CDR2 YYEKEE (reference sequence). V was shortened by 4 bases and J by 1 base, with 11 bases between the two germline ends. The whole variable domain, remainder taken from reference TRBV5-5 and TRBJ1-2, is DAGVTQSPTHLIKTRGQQVTLRCSPISGHKSVSWYQQVLGQGPQFIFQYYEKEERGRGNFPDRFSARQFPNYSSELNVNALLLGDSALYLCASSPDSFNYGYTFGSGTRLTVV.

This clone occurred once. The chain combines TRBV6-1 with TRBJ2-2, with a weak D call TRBD2 (6 bases). The germline V gene has CDR1 MNHNS and CDR2 SASEGT. The CDR3 spans 14 residues. Trimming left V 3 bases short and J 1 base short, with 6 bases between. The CDR3 sequence: CASSEGLNTGELFF. The CDR3 coding sequence is TGTGCCAGCAGTGAGGGACTGAACACCGGGGAGCTGTTTTTT.

CDR3 protein: CASSLSGGAGETQYF. For the CDR3, the DNA is TGCGCCAGCAGCTTAAGCGGGGGGGCTGGAGAGACCCAGTACTTC. The V call is TRBV5-1, the J call TRBJ2-5, with 10 nucleotides matching TRBD2. CDR3 length: 15 residues. Germline assignment: CDR1 SGHRS and CDR2 YFSETQ. J gave up 4 bases and V 2 bases, and 5 bases lay outside the gene matches.

With regard to this clone: The junction shows a germline mismatch at one end, possibly a read error. The chain uses TRBV6-5 and TRBJ2-1, with D possibly being TRBD1 (5 bases). In germline, CDR1 is MNHEY, CDR2 SVGAGI. The CDR3 contains 13 residues. The chain's CDR3 is CASSSNQGFQAIF. CDR3 bases: TGTGCCAGCAGCTCCAATCAGGGCTTTCAGGCGATCTTC.

The rearrangement uses TRBV7-9 and TRBJ2-5; weak D call: TRBD2 (7 bases). Germline values: CDR1 SEHNR, CDR2 FQNEAQ (reference sequence). The CDR3 is 17 amino acids. V lost 2 bases to trimming and J lost 2 bases, with 18 bases between them. The CDR3 region is CASSLSGGKGDQETQYF. In nucleotides, the CDR3 is TGTGCCAGCAGCTTATCGGGGGGAAAGGGGGATCAAGAGACCCAGTACTTC.

The chain recombines TRBV18 with TRBJ2-1, with D maybe TRBD2 (6 bases). The CDR3 length is 15 residues. V shed 2 bases and J shed 0 bases, with 8 bases lying between them. Germline V gene lookup returns CDR1 KGHSH and CDR2 LQKENI. CDR3 nucleotide sequence: TGTGCCAGCTCACCAAAGGGAGGCTCCTACAATGAGCAGTTCTTC. The encoded protein is CASSPKGGSYNEQFF.

The chain has TRBV9 and TRBJ2-3; maybe TRBD2 (5 bases). Germline-derived CDR1 and CDR2 are SGDLS and YYNGEE. This CDR3 has 15 residues. Trimming took 4 bases from V and 0 from J, leaving 12 bases between them. CDR3 in amino acids: CASSRSGTSTDTQYF. CDR3 sequence (DNA): TGTGCCAGCAGCAGGAGCGGAACAAGCACAGATACGCAGTATTTT.

This clone was seen once. The chain carries TRBV7-9 and TRBJ2-7; TRBD1 is a possible D gene (6 bases). The CDR3 runs to 12 residues. Per the germline V gene, CDR1 is SEHNR and CDR2 is FQNEAQ (reference sequence). The ends were cut back, 5 bases at V and 2 bases at J, with 7 bases in the middle. Written as DNA, the CDR3 is TGTGCCAGCAGCCGGGACACCTACGAGCAGTACTTC. Amino acid sequence: CASSRDTYEQYF.

The chain joins TRBV5-1 to TRBJ2-7; the match to TRBD1 covers 7 bases. Germline V gene data show CDR1 as SGHRS and CDR2 as YFSETQ. The ends lost 1 base at V and 0 bases at J; junction bases unmatched: 4. The CDR3 covers 15 residues. CDR3 amino acids: CASSLSNRGSYEQYF. CDR3 bases: TGCGCCAGCAGCTTGTCCAACAGGGGCTCCTACGAGCAGTACTTC. Supplemented by reference TRBV5-1 and TRBJ2-7, the full variable domain reads KAGVTQTPRYLIKTRGQQVTLSCSPISGHRSVSWYQQTPGQGLQFLFEYFSETQRNKGNFPGRFSGRQFSNSRSEMNVSTLELGDSALYLCASSLSNRGSYEQYFGPGTRLTVT.

The rearrangement uses TRBV4-3 and TRBJ1-5; D may be TRBD1 (6 bases). V lost 6 bases and J 5 bases, leaving 11 bases between the germline ends. Germline-derived CDR1 and CDR2 are LGHNA and YSLEER. The CDR3 sequence is 13 residues long. The CDR3 region has the DNA TGCGCCAGCAGTAAAGAGGGGGATCAGCCCCAGCATTTT. Its protein is CASSKEGDQPQHF.

The chain employs TRBV28 and TRBJ2-7; TRBD2 might be the D (5 bases). V was cut by 5 bases and J by 0 bases, with 14 bases left in between. CDR1 and CDR2 (germline): MDHEN, SYDVKM. This CDR3 is 15 amino acids long. The CDR3, as DNA: TGTGCCAGCAGTCAACCTCGTGGGAGCTCCTACGAGCAGTACTTC. Amino acid sequence: CASSQPRGSSYEQYF.

This clone was seen once. V is TRBV9 and J is TRBJ1-1; a possible D gene is TRBD1 (6 bases). CDR3 length: 13 residues. Germline CDR1 and CDR2: SGDLS and YYNGEE. V dropped 0 bases and J dropped 6 bases, with 9 bases sitting between them. CDR3 loop: CASSVVQGAEAFF. Here the CDR3 DNA reads TGTGCCAGCAGCGTAGTACAGGGCGCTGAAGCTTTCTTT.

The V and J genes are TRBV5-1 and TRBJ2-3; D might be TRBD1 (5 bases). Germline V gene sequence: CDR1 SGHRS, CDR2 YFSETQ. Trimming pared 0 bases from V and 1 base from J, leaving 9 bases between. The CDR3 extends over 15 amino acids. CDR3 coding DNA: TGCGCCAGCAGCTTGGGGGGCGGACGCACAGATACGCAGTATTTT. Translated, it gives CASSLGGGRTDTQYF.

This chain connects TRBV4-2 to TRBJ1-6; 11 nucleotides align to TRBD1. This CDR3 region has 16 residues. The V segment lost 4 bases and the J segment 9 bases; nucleotides outside the gene matches: 8. Germline assignment: CDR1 LGHNA and CDR2 YNFKEQ. The CDR3 DNA reads as TGTGCCAGCAGCCTTATTCCGGGACAGGGGGTTTCACCCCTCCACTTT. This encodes CASSLIPGQGVSPLHF.

This clone was counted once. V gene TRBV5-1 combines with J gene TRBJ2-5; a weak D match, TRBD2 (5 bases). Germline CDR1 and CDR2: SGHRS and YFSETQ. The germline V and J ends were trimmed by 2 bases and 5 bases, with 13 bases remaining between them. The CDR3 is made up of 14 amino acids. CDR3 nucleotides: TGCGCCAGCAGCTTCTTTGAGGGCTTGGAGACCCAGTACTTC. Translating gives CASSFFEGLETQYF. The full variable domain, rest sourced from reference TRBV5-1 and TRBJ2-5, is KAGVTQTPRYLIKTRGQQVTLSCSPISGHRSVSWYQQTPGQGLQFLFEYFSETQRNKGNFPGRFSGRQFSNSRSEMNVSTLELGDSALYLCASSFFEGLETQYFGPGTRLLVL.

The chain is built from TRBV2 and TRBJ2-1; 11 bases match TRBD2. Germline V gene data show CDR1 as SNHLY and CDR2 as FYNNEI. The CDR3 has 15 amino acids. Unmatched junction bases numbered 6, after V lost 6 bases and J lost 5 bases. Here the CDR3 DNA reads TGTGCCAGCAGGACGACTAGCGGGGCCAACAATGAGCAGTTCTTC. Its translation is CASRTTSGANNEQFF.